Listed below are T cell receptor beta chains from one sample, sequenced in a study of patients and donors after allogeneic stem cell transplantation. One entry per CDR3 protein results from TCRdb running MiXCR on the RT-PCR reads. Among 150,000 to 250,000 distinct CDR3 sequences listed, 35% to 50% were seen once. Sequenced: blood, either unsorted or a sorted T cell fraction (not recorded which). All receptors come from a human donor who was either an allogeneic HSCT recipient or a stem cell or donor lymphocyte infusion donor (not recorded which). It is not recorded whose cells these are; they may come from a transplant donor. Each CDR3 is given with its conserved first and last residue. D genes are given only for firm matches. Size tells how often a clone was seen (once, few, many) or the class of an expanded clone, and some rows leave it out.

V	size	J	D	CDR3	DNA
TRBV12-3/TRBV12-4	-	TRBJ1-6	-	CASSFLGPNSPLHF	TGTGCCAGCAGTTTTTTGGGCCCCAATTCACCCCTCCACTTT
TRBV3-1	-	TRBJ2-7	-	CASSTRQDRYEQYF	TGTGCCAGCAGCACCCGACAGGACCGCTACGAGCAGTACTTC
TRBV5-1	-	TRBJ2-1	-	CASSREQVGYEQFF	TGCGCCAGCAGCCGAGAACAGGTCGGCTATGAGCAGTTCTTC
TRBV12-3/TRBV12-4	-	TRBJ1-1	-	CASSNALGVNTEAFF	TGTGCCAGCAGCAACGCACTAGGGGTAAACACTGAAGCTTTCTTT
TRBV5-1	-	TRBJ1-1	-	CASRVAMNTEAFF	TGCGCCAGCAGGGTCGCCATGAACACTGAAGCTTTCTTT
TRBV5-1	-	TRBJ2-1	-	CASSFDSLVSDEQFF	TGCGCCAGCAGCTTTGATTCTCTGGTTAGCGATGAGCAGTTCTTC
TRBV30	-	TRBJ2-2	-	CAWSQGANTGELFF	TGTGCCTGGAGTCAGGGCGCGAACACCGGGGAGCTGTTTTTT
TRBV5-1	few	TRBJ1-1	TRBD1	CASSLATGGTEAFF	TGCGCCAGCAGCTTGGCCACAGGGGGGACTGAAGCTTTCTTT
TRBV20-1	-	TRBJ1-4	-	CSARESREKLFF	TGCAGTGCTAGAGAATCTCGGGAAAAACTGTTTTTT
TRBV7-9	-	TRBJ1-1	-	CASSLTATRGLNTEAFF	TGTGCCAGCAGTTTGACAGCCACACGAGGGTTGAACACTGAAGCTTTCTTT
TRBV3-1	-	TRBJ1-2	TRBD1	CASSPDRVFGYTF	TGTGCCAGCAGCCCGGACAGGGTTTTCGGCTACACCTTC
TRBV20-1	-	TRBJ1-3	-	CSARDWGILGNTIYF	TGCAGTGCTAGAGATTGGGGGATTCTTGGAAACACCATATATTTT
TRBV6-5	-	TRBJ1-2	TRBD1	CASSYSSPGGTSQGGYTF	TGTGCCAGCAGTTACTCGAGTCCAGGGGGCACCTCCCAGGGCGGCTACACCTTC
TRBV7-9	-	TRBJ1-1	-	CASSFSNTDMNTEAFF	TGTGCCAGCAGCTTCTCAAACACCGATATGAACACTGAAGCTTTCTTT
TRBV4-2	-	TRBJ1-4	TRBD1	CASSPDRGGEKLFF	TGTGCCAGCAGCCCGGACAGGGGCGGTGAAAAACTGTTTTTT
TRBV7-3	-	TRBJ1-1	-	CASSLMRSGPQGSTTEAFF	TGTGCCAGCAGCTTAATGAGGTCGGGCCCACAGGGATCGACCACTGAAGCTTTCTTT
TRBV7-2	-	TRBJ1-6	-	CASSLEILGRRGNSPLHF	TGTGCCAGCAGCTTAGAAATCTTGGGGCGACGGGGGAATTCACCCCTCCACTTT
TRBV27	-	TRBJ1-1	-	CASSLSLQSRNTEAFF	TGTGCCAGCAGTTTATCTCTCCAGAGTCGGAACACTGAAGCTTTCTTT
TRBV19	few	TRBJ2-1	-	CASGAPSSYNEQFF	TGTGCCAGCGGGGCCCCTAGCTCCTACAATGAGCAGTTCTTC
TRBV5-1	-	TRBJ1-4	TRBD1	CASSLGDRGAEKLFF	TGCGCCAGCAGCTTGGGGGACAGGGGCGCTGAAAAACTGTTTTTT
TRBV2	few	TRBJ1-6	-	CASSDRRGNSPLHF	TGTGCCAGCAGTGATAGGAGGGGTAATTCACCCCTCCACTTT
TRBV29-1	few	TRBJ2-2	-	CSVEGQGWPTGELFF	TGCAGCGTTGAAGGGCAGGGGTGGCCCACCGGGGAGCTGTTTTTT
TRBV20-1	-	TRBJ1-2	-	CSARPYGGLNYGYTF	TGCAGTGCTAGGCCCTACGGGGGCCTGAACTATGGCTACACCTTC
TRBV14	-	TRBJ2-7	TRBD1	CASSQGTGSYEQYF	TGTGCCAGCAGCCAAGGGACAGGGTCTTACGAGCAGTACTTC
TRBV12-3/TRBV12-4	few	TRBJ2-2	-	CASINSGTHLTGELFF	TGTGCCAGCATAAACTCCGGGACACATCTCACCGGGGAGCTGTTTTTT
TRBV20-1	-	TRBJ1-3	-	CSAGPGNTIYF	TGCAGTGCGGGCCCTGGAAACACCATATATTTT
TRBV4-3	few	TRBJ1-6	-	CASSQDAPGANSPLHF	TGCGCCAGCAGCCAAGATGCCCCCGGGGCGAATTCACCCCTCCACTTT
TRBV9	-	TRBJ2-1	-	CASSVAWGEGYNEQFF	TGTGCCAGCAGCGTAGCTTGGGGGGAAGGCTACAATGAGCAGTTCTTC
TRBV7-9	-	TRBJ2-1	TRBD2	CASSFSGRAIYEQFF	TGTGCCAGCAGCTTTAGCGGGAGGGCCATATATGAGCAGTTCTTC
TRBV7-2	-	TRBJ2-2	-	CASSGSGWLFF	TGTGCCAGCAGCGGGTCAGGGTGGCTGTTTTTT
TRBV7-9	-	TRBJ2-7	-	CASSGDSPTVGDEQYF	TGTGCCAGCAGCGGGGACTCTCCTACGGTCGGCGACGAGCAGTACTTC
TRBV5-4	few	TRBJ2-1	TRBD2	CASSWTSGLYNEQFF	TGTGCCAGCAGCTGGACTAGCGGATTATACAATGAGCAGTTCTTC
TRBV7-2	few	TRBJ1-3	-	CASSFSSGEGSGNTIYF	TGTGCCAGCAGCTTCTCATCGGGCGAGGGCTCTGGAAACACCATATATTTT
TRBV27	-	TRBJ1-2	-	CASSLSIGPGRVGYGYTF	TGTGCCAGCAGTTTATCGATAGGTCCCGGCAGGGTTGGATATGGCTACACCTTC
TRBV12-3/TRBV12-4	-	TRBJ2-3	-	CASSPVGATRFTDTQYF	TGTGCCAGCAGTCCGGTTGGGGCTACCAGATTCACAGATACGCAGTATTTT
TRBV12-3/TRBV12-4	-	TRBJ2-1	-	CASRDWLNEQFF	TGTGCCAGCAGGGACTGGCTTAATGAGCAGTTCTTC
TRBV20-1	-	TRBJ2-1	-	CSVNSARTAWYNEQFF	TGCAGCGTTAATTCCGCCCGGACAGCGTGGTACAATGAGCAGTTCTTC
TRBV7-3	-	TRBJ2-3	-	CASSSDRASDTQYF	TGTGCCAGCAGCTCAGACCGGGCCTCAGATACGCAGTATTTT
TRBV3-1	-	TRBJ2-7	-	CASSQDIRGFYEQYF	TGTGCCAGCAGTCAAGATATCCGGGGATTCTACGAGCAGTACTTC
TRBV12-3/TRBV12-4	-	TRBJ1-1	-	CASVTTTLSEAFF	TGTGCCAGCGTTACAACGACCCTTAGTGAAGCTTTCTTT
TRBV20-1	-	TRBJ2-2	-	CSARDWRRGTNTGELFF	TGCAGTGCTAGAGATTGGAGGCGGGGCACGAACACCGGGGAGCTGTTTTTT
TRBV5-5	-	TRBJ2-1	-	CASSTEPHTGLSYNEQFF	TGTGCCAGCAGCACCGAACCGCACACCGGCCTATCCTACAATGAGCAGTTCTTC
TRBV5-1	-	TRBJ2-3	-	CASSAGQPDTDTQYF	TGCGCCAGCAGCGCGGGACAGCCAGACACAGATACGCAGTATTTT
TRBV6-5	-	TRBJ2-1	TRBD1	CASRYSTGVRYNEQFF	TGTGCCAGCAGATATTCTACAGGGGTACGCTACAATGAGCAGTTCTTC
TRBV24-1	-	TRBJ2-7	TRBD1	CATSDLLGQESSYEQYF	TGTGCCACCAGTGATTTGCTTGGACAGGAAAGCTCCTACGAGCAGTACTTC
TRBV12-3/TRBV12-4	-	TRBJ1-6	TRBD1	CASSSGTGHDSPLHF	TGTGCCAGCAGTTCCGGGACAGGGCACGATTCACCCCTCCACTTT
TRBV20-1	few	TRBJ2-2	-	CSAHRQIPTGELFF	TGCAGTGCTCACCGACAGATTCCCACCGGGGAGCTGTTTTTT
TRBV7-2	few	TRBJ1-2	-	CASSPAGVDYGYTF	TGTGCCAGCAGCCCCGCTGGGGTTGACTATGGCTACACCTTC
TRBV28	-	TRBJ1-1	-	CASSPWAEEKAFF	TGTGCCAGCAGTCCCTGGGCCGAAGAGAAAGCTTTCTTT
TRBV4-1	-	TRBJ1-1	-	CASSQLSPDQSFF	TGCGCCAGCAGCCAGCTATCCCCGGACCAGTCTTTCTTT
TRBV29-1	-	TRBJ2-1	-	CSVQGDSEQSSYNEQFF	TGCAGCGTCCAAGGGGACTCGGAACAGAGCTCCTACAATGAGCAGTTCTTC
TRBV30	-	TRBJ2-5	TRBD2	CAWSKGLAAVAAQYF	TGTGCCTGGAGCAAGGGACTAGCGGCCGTAGCGGCCCAGTACTTC
TRBV6-6	-	TRBJ2-5	-	CASNPKPRIVGKETQYF	TGTGCCAGCAACCCTAAACCCCGGATCGTTGGAAAGGAGACCCAGTACTTC
TRBV5-5	once	TRBJ2-5	TRBD2	CASSGLAAYQETQYF	TGTGCCAGCTCGGGACTAGCGGCGTACCAAGAGACCCAGTACTTC
TRBV12-3/TRBV12-4	-	TRBJ2-7	TRBD1	CASSAGGTGSYEQYF	TGTGCCAGCAGCGCCGGCGGGACAGGTTCCTACGAGCAGTACTTC
TRBV12-3/TRBV12-4	few	TRBJ1-1	-	CASSLGTPEAFF	TGTGCCAGCAGCCTCGGGACCCCTGAAGCTTTCTTT
TRBV10-3	few	TRBJ1-6	-	CAISSGGNPVGSSPLHF	TGTGCCATCAGCAGCGGGGGCAACCCAGTCGGTTCCTCACCCCTCCACTTT
TRBV12-3/TRBV12-4	-	TRBJ1-2	TRBD1	CASSLPGGGYTF	TGTGCCAGCAGTTTACCAGGGGGCGGCTACACCTTC